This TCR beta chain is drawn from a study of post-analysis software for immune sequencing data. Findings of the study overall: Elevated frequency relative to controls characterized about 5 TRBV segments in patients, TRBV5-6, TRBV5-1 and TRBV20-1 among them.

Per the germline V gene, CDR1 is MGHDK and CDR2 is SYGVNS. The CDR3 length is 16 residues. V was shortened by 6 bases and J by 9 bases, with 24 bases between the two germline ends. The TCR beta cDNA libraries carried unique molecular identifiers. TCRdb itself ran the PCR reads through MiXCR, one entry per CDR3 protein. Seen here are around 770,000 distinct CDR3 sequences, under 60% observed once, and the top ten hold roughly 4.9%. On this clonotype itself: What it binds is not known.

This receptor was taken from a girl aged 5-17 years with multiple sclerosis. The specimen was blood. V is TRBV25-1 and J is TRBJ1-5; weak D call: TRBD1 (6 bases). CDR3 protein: CASSPTMTGGLWPQHF. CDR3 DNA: TGTGCCAGCAGCCCGACCATGACAGGCGGCCTTTGGCCCCAGCATTTT.